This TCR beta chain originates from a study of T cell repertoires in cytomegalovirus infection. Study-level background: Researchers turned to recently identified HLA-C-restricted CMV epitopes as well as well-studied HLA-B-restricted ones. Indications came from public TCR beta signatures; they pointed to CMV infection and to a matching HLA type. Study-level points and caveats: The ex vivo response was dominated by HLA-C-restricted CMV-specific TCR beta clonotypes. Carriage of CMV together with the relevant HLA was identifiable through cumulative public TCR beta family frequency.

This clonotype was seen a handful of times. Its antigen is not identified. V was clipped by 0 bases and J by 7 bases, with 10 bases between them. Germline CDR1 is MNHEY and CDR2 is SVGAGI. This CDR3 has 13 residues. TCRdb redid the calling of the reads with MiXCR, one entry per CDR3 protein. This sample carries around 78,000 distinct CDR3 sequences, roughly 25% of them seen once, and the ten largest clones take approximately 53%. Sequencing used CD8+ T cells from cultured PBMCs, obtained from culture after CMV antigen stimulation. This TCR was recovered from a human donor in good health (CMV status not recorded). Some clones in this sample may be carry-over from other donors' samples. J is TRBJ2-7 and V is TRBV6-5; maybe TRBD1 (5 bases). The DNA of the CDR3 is TGTGCCAGCAGTTACTCGACAGACTGGGAGCAGTACTTC. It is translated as CASSYSTDWEQYF.